This TCR beta chain was identified in a study of control samples from healthy donors and cancer patients. Trimming removed 3 bases from V and 1 base from J, with 10 bases in between. Germline V CDR1 and CDR2: LNHDA, SQIVND (reference sequence). The CDR3 has 14 residues. TCRdb's copy holds only in-frame clones and misses some; the assay was immunoSEQ multiplex PCR. The sample includes 150,000 or so clones, roughly 93% seen only once; the top ten take 5.5% to 7.5%. The sequence was collected from a man younger than 35 in good health. The sample taken for sequencing was blood. The V call is TRBV19, the J call TRBJ2-7, with D tentatively TRBD1 or TRBD2 (5 bases each). The CDR3 region is CASSISGRSYEQYF. CDR3 sequence (DNA): TGTGCCAGTAGTATTTCAGGGAGATCCTACGAGCAGTACTTC.